A selection of T cell receptor beta chains follows, all from one sample in a study of T cell responses to AZD1222 COVID-19 vaccine. Profiling relied on immunoSEQ multiplex PCR, and the TCRdb table lists in-frame clones only, not all of them. The sample records around 100,000 clones, roughly 87% being singletons. The sequences come from peripheral blood, collected 28 days after the second AZD1222 dose. These receptors were obtained from an adult who received the AZD1222 COVID-19 vaccine. The CDR3 runs from the conserved cysteine through the conserved F or W. The order of the fields is D gene, V gene, J gene, clone size, CDR3 protein, CDR3 DNA. The D gene is left open where the match is weak. Size values are once, few and many counts, or a class for expanded clones, and some rows have none.

.	TRBV9	TRBJ1-3	once	CASSVVTDGNTIYF	TGTGCCAGCAGCGTAGTAACAGATGGAAACACCATATATTTT
TRBD1	TRBV25-1	TRBJ2-1	.	CASNRDREQFF	TGTGCCAGCAACCGGGACAGGGAGCAGTTCTTC
.	TRBV28	TRBJ1-1	.	CASSLEGLTTEAFF	TGTGCCAGCAGTTTAGAGGGTCTTACCACTGAAGCTTTCTTT
.	TRBV28	TRBJ2-3	.	CASRGSSSTDTQYF	TGTGCCAGCAGAGGATCTTCTAGCACAGATACGCAGTATTTT
.	TRBV28	TRBJ2-7	.	CASSASGGWYF	TGTGCCAGCAGTGCCTCGGGGGGCTGGTACTTC
.	TRBV28	TRBJ1-3	.	CASSLPRNSGNTIYF	TGTGCCAGCAGTTTACCCAGGAACTCTGGAAACACCATATATTTT
TRBD1	TRBV30	TRBJ1-2	medium-sized	CAWSVQGGNYGYTF	TGTGCCTGGAGTGTACAGGGGGGGAACTATGGCTACACCTTC
.	TRBV11-2	TRBJ2-1	.	CASSLSGDSYNEQFF	TGTGCCAGCAGCTTGAGCGGAGACTCCTACAATGAGCAGTTCTTC
.	TRBV29-1	TRBJ2-1	.	CSVPHRATYNEQFF	TGCAGCGTTCCGCACAGGGCTACCTACAATGAGCAGTTCTTC
.	TRBV5-6	TRBJ1-5	.	CASSLAAAGNQPQHF	TGTGCCAGCAGCTTGGCCGCGGCAGGGAATCAGCCCCAGCATTTT
.	TRBV5-1	TRBJ1-4	.	CASSLGQSKLFF	TGCGCCAGCAGCTTGGGACAGTCAAAACTGTTTTTT
.	TRBV30	TRBJ1-1	.	CAWSEITEAFF	TGTGCCTGGAGTGAGATTACTGAAGCTTTCTTT
.	TRBV18	TRBJ1-1	.	CASSPLTTGRGTEAFF	TGTGCCAGCTCACCACTAACCACGGGCCGGGGCACTGAAGCTTTCTTT
.	TRBV5-3	TRBJ1-1	.	CARSLVIHPEAFF	TGTGCCAGAAGCTTAGTTATTCACCCTGAAGCTTTCTTT
TRBD1	TRBV19	TRBJ1-1	.	CASNYRGRNTEAFF	TGTGCCAGTAATTACAGGGGGCGGAACACTGAAGCTTTCTTT
TRBD1	TRBV7-9	TRBJ1-1	.	CAVTGVGNTEAFF	TGTGCCGTTACAGGGGTTGGGAACACTGAAGCTTTCTTT
.	TRBV29-1	TRBJ2-2	once	CSVMNTGELFF	TGCAGCGTTATGAACACCGGGGAGCTGTTTTTT
TRBD1	TRBV4-2	TRBJ1-1	once	CASRGQGGTEAFF	TGTGCCAGCAGGGGACAGGGTGGCACTGAAGCTTTCTTT
.	TRBV5-1	TRBJ2-1	.	CASGLDSPPYNEQFF	TGCGCCAGCGGACTGGACAGTCCCCCCTACAATGAGCAGTTCTTC
TRBD1	TRBV19	TRBJ1-5	.	CASSRQGSYNQPQHF	TGTGCCAGTTCACGACAGGGGTCTTACAATCAGCCCCAGCATTTT
.	TRBV6-2/TRBV6-3	TRBJ2-1	.	CASSYGFTSNEQFF	TGTGCCAGCAGTTATGGATTCACTTCCAATGAGCAGTTCTTC
TRBD1	TRBV11-3	TRBJ2-2	.	CASSLDGGTGNTGELFF	TGTGCCAGCAGCTTAGATGGAGGGACAGGGAATACCGGGGAGCTGTTTTTT
.	TRBV6-5	TRBJ2-1	.	CASSPRNGPYNEQFF	TGTGCCAGCAGCCCGCGGAACGGCCCCTACAATGAGCAGTTCTTC
TRBD1	TRBV6-4	TRBJ2-1	.	CASSDSGTGTEQFF	TGTGCCAGCAGTGACTCGGGGACAGGGACCGAGCAGTTCTTC
.	TRBV18	TRBJ1-3	.	CASSPTIQVNTIYF	TGTGCCAGCTCACCGACGATACAGGTGAACACCATATATTTT
TRBD1	TRBV30	TRBJ1-6	once	CAWRPTGGGSPLHF	TGTGCCTGGAGGCCCACAGGGGGCGGCTCACCCCTCCACTTT
.	TRBV15	TRBJ2-1	once	CATSNSGSSYNEQFF	TGTGCCACCAGCAATAGCGGTAGCTCCTACAATGAGCAGTTCTTC
.	TRBV10-3	TRBJ2-5	.	CAIRSGTTQETQYF	TGTGCCATCAGGTCCGGGACGACCCAAGAGACCCAGTACTTC
.	TRBV4-1	TRBJ1-5	medium-sized	CASSRQYNQPQHF	TGCGCCAGCAGCCGTCAGTATAATCAGCCCCAGCATTTT
TRBD2	TRBV11-3	TRBJ2-2	.	CASTRGDFSDTGELFF	TGTGCCAGCACCCGGGGGGACTTCTCTGACACCGGGGAGCTGTTTTTT
.	TRBV4-1	TRBJ1-2	.	CASSQDGGRAGEGYTF	TGCGCCAGCAGCCAAGATGGGGGTAGGGCAGGGGAAGGCTACACCTTC
.	TRBV14	TRBJ2-7	.	CASSQPSSYEQYF	TGTGCCAGCAGCCAACCCAGCTCCTACGAGCAGTACTTC
TRBD1	TRBV28	TRBJ1-5	.	CASSWTGDSNQPQHF	TGTGCCAGCAGTTGGACAGGGGATAGCAATCAGCCCCAGCATTTT
.	TRBV2	TRBJ1-5	.	CASKGVAGGNQPQHF	TGTGCCAGCAAGGGAGTGGCAGGGGGCAATCAGCCCCAGCATTTT
.	TRBV4-3	TRBJ2-7	few	CASSQGTTNYEQYF	TGCGCCAGCAGCCAGGGTACAACGAACTACGAGCAGTACTTC
.	TRBV7-9	TRBJ1-5	.	CASSLGVNQPQHF	TGTGCCAGCAGCTTAGGGGTCAATCAGCCCCAGCATTTT
.	TRBV27	TRBJ1-6	.	CASSWGVGNSPLHF	TGTGCCAGCAGTTGGGGGGTCGGGAATTCACCCCTCCACTTT
.	TRBV4-3	TRBJ2-7	once	CASSRNPVAHTYEQYF	TGCGCCAGCAGCCGAAACCCCGTGGCTCATACCTACGAGCAGTACTTC
.	TRBV19	TRBJ2-4	once	CASSIGLWDIQYF	TGTGCCAGTAGCATCGGGTTATGGGACATTCAGTACTTC
.	TRBV7-2	TRBJ2-5	.	CASSPLGQTQYF	TGTGCCAGCAGCCCCCTAGGACAGACCCAGTACTTC